A single sample gave rise to the 11 T cell receptor beta chains below, sequenced in a study of beta chain features in type 1 diabetes. Study results and caveats: There was a moderate but significant shortening of TCRB CDR3s in all four CD4+ subsets of Type 1 diabetes patients.

Which antigens these TCRs recognize remains unknown. Reverse transcribing all isolated RNA meant expressed TCRB transcripts were sequenced. Some clones are missing from TCRdb's copy, which holds only in-frame ones; the method was immunoSEQ multiplex PCR. The profile shows about 170,000 clones, approximately 8% of them singletons. The sample taken for sequencing was central memory CD4+ T cells from blood. The source is a man aged 18 to 35 with type 1 diabetes.

This clone was counted only a few times. The V gene is TRBV5-1, the J gene TRBJ1-1; D is perhaps TRBD1 (5 bases). Germline V CDR1 and CDR2: SGHRS, YFSETQ. This CDR3 contains 15 residues. Trimming pared 4 bases from V and 1 base from J, leaving 14 bases between. The CDR3 DNA follows: TGCGCCAGCAGCATAAAGACAGATAAGAACACTGAAGCTTTCTTT. It translates to CASSIKTDKNTEAFF. Together with reference TRBV5-1 and TRBJ1-1, the CDR3 gives the full variable domain: KAGVTQTPRYLIKTRGQQVTLSCSPISGHRSVSWYQQTPGQGLQFLFEYFSETQRNKGNFPGRFSGRQFSNSRSEMNVSTLELGDSALYLCASSIKTDKNTEAFFGQGTRLTVV.

This clone was recorded a few times. The J gene is TRBJ2-1, the V gene TRBV5-1; weak D call: TRBD2 (5 bases). The CDR3 is 14 residues long. With 7 bases removed from V and 5 bases from J, the gap between germline ends came to 16 bases. Germline V CDR1 and CDR2: SGHRS, YFSETQ. The CDR3 DNA reads TGCGCCAGCGGACTTAGCCCCTCGGACAATGAGCAGTTCTTC. It specifies CASGLSPSDNEQFF.

The J gene is TRBJ1-1, the V gene TRBV28; D ambiguous. CDR1 MDHEN and CDR2 SYDVKM come from the germline V gene. V was trimmed by 6 bases and J by 4 bases, leaving 15 bases between them. The CDR3 spans 14 residues. In nucleotides, the CDR3 is TGTGCCAGCAGGAACTACGGAAGCCGCACTGAAGCTTTCTTT. Protein sequence: CASRNYGSRTEAFF.

The table lists this clone with many counts. The rearrangement links TRBV5-1 to TRBJ2-3; 7 bases fit TRBD2. The CDR3 covers 14 residues. Trimming removed 7 bases from V and 4 bases from J; junction bases left unmatched: 9. CDR1 and CDR2 (germline): SGHRS, YFSETQ. The CDR3 protein is CASVQDLAADTQYF. The CDR3 bases are TGCGCCAGCGTCCAAGATCTAGCGGCAGATACGCAGTATTTT.

CDR3 nucleotides: TGTGCCAGCAGCCACCAGGGTGGGGAGACCCAGTACTTC. Protein sequence: CASSHQGGETQYF. The chain has TRBV7-7 and TRBJ2-5; the D gene is possibly TRBD1 (5 bases). CDR3 length: 13 amino acids. V was cut by 5 bases and J by 5 bases, with 12 bases left in between. Germline V gene sequence: CDR1 SSHAT, CDR2 FNYEAQ (reference sequence).

The CDR3 DNA follows: TGTGCCAGCAGTTCCGTGAGACAGGGGCAGAACATTCAGTACTTC. This gives the protein CASSSVRQGQNIQYF. This chain uses TRBV28 with TRBJ2-4, with 8 bases lining up with TRBD1. The length of the CDR3 is 15 residues. With V trimmed by 4 bases and J by 7 bases, 9 bases remained unmatched. Germline V CDR1 and CDR2: MDHEN, SYDVKM.

The CDR3 spells CASSRDRRAVQKLFF. The CDR3 nucleotides read TGTGCCAGCAGCCGGGACAGGAGGGCCGTTCAAAAACTGTTTTTT. The chain joins TRBV28 to TRBJ1-4; 8 bases are a match to TRBD1. The junction had 12 bases not matched to a gene; V was cut back by 6 bases and J by 9 bases. The length of the CDR3 is 15 residues. Germline loops: CDR1 MDHEN, CDR2 SYDVKM.

The genes are TRBV4-2 and TRBJ2-7; D unresolved. Germline CDR1 and CDR2: LGHNA and YNFKEQ. Trimming took off 1 base at V and 4 bases at J, with 8 bases between the two ends. The length of the CDR3 is 13 residues. The CDR3 protein is CASSQALEYEQYF. As DNA, the CDR3 is TGTGCCAGCAGCCAAGCCCTCGAGTACGAGCAGTACTTC.

The chain combines TRBV5-6 with TRBJ2-5; weak D call: TRBD1 (7 bases). Per germline, CDR1 SGHDT and CDR2 YYEEEE. V gave up 3 bases and J gave up 5 bases, with 14 bases separating them. The CDR3 runs to 14 residues. The CDR3 is CASSWETGRETQYF. The DNA for the CDR3 is TGTGCCAGCAGCTGGGAGACAGGGAGGGAGACCCAGTACTTC.

This clone was seen a few times. The CDR3 region has the DNA TGTGCCAGCAGCCGCCGAAGATGGGGGACAGGGGGCTACGAGCAGTACTTC. Translated, it gives CASSRRRWGTGGYEQYF. The V call is TRBV14, the J call TRBJ2-7; TRBD1 matches 11 bases. V lost 4 bases and J lost 3; bases outside the gene matches: 11. Germline CDR1 is SGHDN and CDR2 is FVKESK. This CDR3 comprises 17 residues.

CDR3 region: CAISEGLVYEQYF. The CDR3 DNA follows: TGTGCCATCAGTGAGGGACTAGTCTACGAGCAGTACTTC. V is TRBV10-3 and J is TRBJ2-7; TRBD2 agrees at 7 bases. In germline, CDR1 is ENHRY, CDR2 SYGVKD. The V segment lost 2 bases and the J segment 3 bases; nucleotides outside the gene matches: 1. The CDR3 contains 13 residues.